The clone carrying this T cell receptor (beta chain) has a single count. What it binds is not known. This record comes from a study of T cell responses to AZD1222 COVID-19 vaccine. Findings of the study overall: Scientists sampled the repertoires only once the peak T cell response had passed.

The CDR3 runs to 13 residues. V dropped 6 bases and J dropped 11; count of bases not matched to a gene: 8. From germline, CDR1 is SQVTM and CDR2 ANQGSEA. Sequencing used immunoSEQ multiplex PCR; TCRdb keeps in-frame clones, though not all of them. The table has about 160,000 clones, around 87% seen once; the top ten hold over 4%. The source was peripheral blood, collected 28 days after the second AZD1222 dose. This clonotype was obtained from an adult who received the AZD1222 COVID-19 vaccine. V usage is TRBV29-1 and J usage is TRBJ1-4; 11 bases align to TRBD1. This chain's CDR3 is CSVYGQGARKLFF. The CDR3, as DNA: TGCAGCGTCTATGGACAGGGGGCAAGGAAACTGTTTTTT.